These T cell receptor beta chains were read from a single sample in a study of shared clonotypes between healthy human individuals. Generated by immunoSEQ multiplex PCR, the TCRdb table keeps only in-frame clones and is missing some. The repertoire consists of a few million clones, with 92% occurring once and the leading ten covering approximately 0.4%. Sequenced sample: naive CD4+ T cells from PBMCs. The receptor source for this set is a man aged 18 to 30 in good health. Some clones in this sample may be carry-over from other donors' samples. Both conserved end residues are part of each CDR3. D genes are given only for firm matches. The size of a clone is reported for some rows only, either as once, few or many, or as a class for expanded clones.

v_gene	abundance	j_gene	d_gene	CDR3nt	CDR3aa
TRBV5-1	-	TRBJ1-1	-	TGCGCCAGCAGCCCCCAGGGCGAGGACACTGAAGCTTTCTTT	CASSPQGEDTEAFF
TRBV5-1	-	TRBJ2-6	TRBD1	TGCGCCAGCAGCCAGATCACAGGGGGCCACGCCAACGTCCTGACTTTC	CASSQITGGHANVLTF
TRBV7-2	-	TRBJ2-1	TRBD2	TGTGCCAGCAGCTCACTGGGAGCGGGAGCCTCCAATGAGCAGTTCTTC	CASSSLGAGASNEQFF
TRBV5-8	once	TRBJ2-1	TRBD2	TGTGCCAGCAGCTCTCAGCGGGAGGGCCTGGCCAATGAGCAGTTCTTC	CASSSQREGLANEQFF
TRBV30	-	TRBJ1-1	-	TGTGCCTGGAGTGTACTAGATGAAGCTTTCTTT	CAWSVLDEAFF
TRBV4-3	-	TRBJ1-1	-	TGCGCCAGCAGCCAAGATTTCGGGCGGAACACTGAAGCTTTCTTT	CASSQDFGRNTEAFF
TRBV5-4	-	TRBJ2-7	-	TGTGCCAGCAGCCCATTAGGGTCAGGGGAAGCGCTGCAGTACTTC	CASSPLGSGEALQYF
TRBV2	-	TRBJ2-7	-	TGTGCCAGCAGTGGCAGGAGTCGTCGTGACGGGAGCCTCTACGAGCAGTACTTC	CASSGRSRRDGSLYEQYF
TRBV11-2	-	TRBJ2-7	TRBD1	TGTGCCAGCAGCACCCGGGACAGGGGTCTCTACGAGCAGTACTTC	CASSTRDRGLYEQYF
TRBV7-2	few	TRBJ2-1	TRBD2	TGTGCCAGCAGACCCACTAGCGGGAGATACAATGAGCAGTTCTTC	CASRPTSGRYNEQFF
TRBV7-3	-	TRBJ2-2	TRBD1	TGTGCCAGCAGCCAGACAGGGGGTAACACCGGGGAGCTGTTTTTT	CASSQTGGNTGELFF
TRBV7-9	-	TRBJ2-3	-	TGTGCCAGCAGCCCATCTCGAGATACGCAGTATTTT	CASSPSRDTQYF
TRBV9	-	TRBJ2-5	TRBD2	TGTGCCAGCAGCGTATATGAGGGAGGGACGGCGGAGACCCAGTACTTC	CASSVYEGGTAETQYF
TRBV7-2	-	TRBJ1-6	-	TGTGCCAGCAGCTCGAATTCAGGGACTTCACCCCTCCACTTT	CASSSNSGTSPLHF